A selection of T cell receptor beta chains follows, all from one sample in a study of CD8+CD57+ T cells in acquired aplastic anemia. MiXCR, applied by TCRdb to the reads, yields one record per CDR3 protein. Seen here are roughly 420,000 distinct CDR3 sequences, 55% to 75% observed once, and the top ten hold 4%. Sequenced sample: sorted CD4+, CD8+, or CD8+CD57+ T cells (not recorded which) from PBMCs. These TCRs come from a human donor in good health, serving as a control. Both conserved end residues are part of each CDR3. The D gene is left open where the match is weak. Rows give clone size only sometimes, using once, few, many, or a class for an expanded clone.

cdr3_nt | cdr3_aa | cdr3_length | clone_size | v_call | d_call | j_call
TGTGCCAGCAGCTTAGAGTCGGACACTGAAGCTTTCTTT | CASSLESDTEAFF | 13 | many | TRBV11-2 | - | TRBJ1-1
TGCGCCAGCACCGATCCCCGTAACATGAAGCCCCAGCATTTT | CASTDPRNMKPQHF | 14 | - | TRBV5-1 | - | TRBJ1-5
TGTGCCAGCCATTACTCGTGGCAGGGGGCAGGGGAGACCCAGTACTTC | CASHYSWQGAGETQYF | 16 | once | TRBV6-1 | TRBD1 | TRBJ2-5
TGTGCCAGCAGTCCGGATTCCCGAGCGGAAAGACTGTTTTTT | CASSPDSRAERLFF | 14 | - | TRBV12-3/TRBV12-4 | - | TRBJ1-4
TGTGCCAGCATTCCGGAGGCAACTAATGAAAAACTGTTTTTT | CASIPEATNEKLFF | 14 | - | TRBV12-3/TRBV12-4 | - | TRBJ1-4
TGTGCCAGCAGTTTCACGGGTAGTTCATACACTGAGCAGTTCTTC | CASSFTGSSYTEQFF | 15 | - | TRBV9 | - | TRBJ2-1
TGCGCCAGCACTTTTCGCACACAGGCGCCGTCCTACAATGAGCAGTTCTTC | CASTFRTQAPSYNEQFF | 17 | many | TRBV5-1 | - | TRBJ2-1
TGCAGTGCTAGGGGTCTGGGACAGAGCTCCTACAATGAGCAGTTCTTC | CSARGLGQSSYNEQFF | 16 | many | TRBV20-1 | TRBD1 | TRBJ2-1
TGTGCTAGTGGTCGGACCCGGGACGTGGGGAATCTTGGGTCCCAGTACTTC | CASGRTRDVGNLGSQYF | 17 | many | TRBV12-5 | - | TRBJ2-5
TGTGCCAGCAGCGCGCGGACAGGGCTGCAAGAGACCCAGTACTTC | CASSARTGLQETQYF | 15 | few | TRBV3-2 | - | TRBJ2-5
TGTGCCAGCAGCATGGCTGGGGGGGACTATGGCTACACCTTC | CASSMAGGDYGYTF | 14 | - | TRBV5-1 | - | TRBJ1-2
TGTGCCAGCAGCCTAAACTGGGCGGGTTCATTGTCACCCCTCCACTTT | CASSLNWAGSLSPLHF | 16 | - | TRBV11-2 | - | TRBJ1-6
TGTGCCAGCAGCCAAGTAATGCGAAACCCCCAGTACTTC | CASSQVMRNPQYF | 13 | many | TRBV3-1 | - | TRBJ2-7
TGTGCCAGCAGCGCAACGACGAACACTGAAGCTTTCTTT | CASSATTNTEAFF | 13 | - | TRBV7-2 | - | TRBJ1-1
TGTGCCAGCTACCTGGGGCAGGTGGATAATTCACCCCTCCACTTT | CASYLGQVDNSPLHF | 15 | - | TRBV2 | - | TRBJ1-6
TGCGCTAGCGGCATGTCAGGCGGGGTTATAGACAATGAGCAGTTCTTC | CASGMSGGVIDNEQFF | 16 | once | TRBV12-3/TRBV12-4 | TRBD2 | TRBJ2-1
TGTGCCAGCAGCCCAATGACAGGAAGCACCGATACGCAGTATTTT | CASSPMTGSTDTQYF | 15 | once | TRBV7-2 | - | TRBJ2-3
TGTGCCAGCAGTCCCGGCTCGGCTATGACAGATACGCAGTATTTT | CASSPGSAMTDTQYF | 15 | - | TRBV7-3 | - | TRBJ2-3
TGCGCCAGCAGCCAAGATCTAGTGGCGCAAGAGACCCAGTACTTC | CASSQDLVAQETQYF | 15 | many | TRBV4-3 | - | TRBJ2-5
TGTGCCAGCAGCCTCATTAGGCTAGCGGGGGGAAATATTTACAATGAGCAGTTCTTC | CASSLIRLAGGNIYNEQFF | 19 | many | TRBV4-2 | TRBD2 | TRBJ2-1
TGTGCCAGCAGCTATGAAAGCTCCTATAATTCACCCCTCCACTTT | CASSYESSYNSPLHF | 15 | few | TRBV7-3 | - | TRBJ1-6
TGTGCCAGCAGCCTCGGACAGGAGCAACGCACTGAAGCTTTCTTT | CASSLGQEQRTEAFF | 15 | once | TRBV5-1 | TRBD1 | TRBJ1-1
TGTGCCAGCGGTAGGAGCTACAATGAGCAGTTCTTC | CASGRSYNEQFF | 12 | many | TRBV12-3/TRBV12-4 | - | TRBJ2-1
TGTGCCAGCAGTGACAGACGGTTCAATGGCTACACCTTC | CASSDRRFNGYTF | 13 | - | TRBV2 | - | TRBJ1-2
TGCAGCGTGGGGGGGGTGAACACTGAAGCTTTCTTT | CSVGGVNTEAFF | 12 | many | TRBV29-1 | - | TRBJ1-1
- | CASSLDRDWQFFGTF | 15 | - | TRBV7-8 | - | TRBJ1-2
TGTGCCAGCAGCTTAGTTGACAGGGCCTATGAGCAGTTCTTC | CASSLVDRAYEQFF | 14 | - | TRBV7-8 | TRBD1 | TRBJ2-1
TGCAGTGCTAGGGGACCTCCGAGCTCCTACAATGAGCAGTTCTTC | CSARGPPSSYNEQFF | 15 | few | TRBV20-1 | - | TRBJ2-1
- | CASSLYICSAGSRKGAYNEQFF | 22 | - | TRBV13 | - | TRBJ2-1
TGTGCCAGCAGCCGACAGGGCAGGGATGAGCAGTTCTTC | CASSRQGRDEQFF | 13 | many | TRBV7-2 | TRBD1 | TRBJ2-1
TGTGCCAGCAGTATCCAGGGTGAGGAAGGTTACACCTTCGACTTT | CASSIQGEEGYTFDF | 15 | - | TRBV2 | - | TRBJ1-6
TGCAGCGTTGATGGGACGGGGAGCTATAGCTATACCTTCGGTTTC | CSVDGTGSYSYTFGF | 15 | once | TRBV29-1 | - | TRBJ1-2
TGTGCCAGCAGCTCCATGGGGAATACGGATACGCAGGATTTCTTT | CASSSMGNTDTQDFF | 15 | - | TRBV7-2 | - | TRBJ1-1